Here is one TCR beta chain with its context. Its antigen is undetermined. Trimming cost V 2 bases and J 5 bases, with 15 bases left between them. Germline V gene lookup returns CDR1 SGHAT and CDR2 FQNNGV. This CDR3 region has 15 residues. This record belongs to a study of T cell responses to AZD1222 COVID-19 vaccine. Study findings and constraints: In all cases, repertoires were sampled only after the peak T cell response. Regions 160-218 and 743-854 held dominance among vaccine-associated CD4 TCRs, which spanned spike. Unmutated variant regions are reportedly the target of nearly half of TCRs that are spike-specific.

Clones were read by immunoSEQ multiplex PCR, and TCRdb kept only the in-frame ones, dropping some. The sample lists some 130,000 clones, roughly 85% occurring once. The chain recombines TRBV11-2 with TRBJ1-2; D is ambiguous. This TCR came from an adult in good health. Material: peripheral blood, obtained on day 0 of AZD1222 vaccination. In DNA, the CDR3 is TGTGCCAGCAGCTTATTGGCCAGAACCTTATATGGCTACACCTTC. It encodes CASSLLARTLYGYTF.